This paragraph covers one T cell receptor beta chain sequence. The antigen is unknown. Germline assignment: CDR1 LGHNA and CDR2 YSLEER. Trimming stripped 0 bases from V and 3 bases from J, with 12 bases between. CDR3 size: 15 residues. Nominally healthy donors were sampled, though unrecorded immune exposures were likely. The data belong to a study of cytomegalovirus exposure and HLA in healthy donors. The wider study: Earlier, almost 120 million unique TCR beta sequences were recovered from roughly 200 million T cells by an analysis. Most genotyped donors, over 70% of about 400, had Caucasian-associated genetic ancestry.

The study's findings and limits: Indistinguishability led to the exclusion of some V segments, TRBV6-2 and TRBV6-3 included.

PCR amplification relied on 60 Vbeta primers (plus 13 Jbeta primers). Assay used: immunoSEQ multiplex PCR; TCRdb lists only in-frame clones, some missing. This sample's table reports tens of thousands of clones. The gene calls are TRBV4-3 and TRBJ2-7, with a tentative D call TRBD1 (5 bases). The sequence came from a male donor in good health and CMV-seropositive. Sequenced sample: PBMCs. CDR3 in amino acids: CASSQDGTGYYEQYF. The CDR3 bases are TGCGCCAGCAGCCAAGATGGAACAGGATACTACGAGCAGTACTTC.